This TCR beta chain was sequenced in a study of OX40 agonist ivuxolimab in advanced cancers. The study in broad terms: Ivuxolimab was an agonistic, fully human IgG2 monoclonal antibody directed against OX40 (CD134), a costimulatory receptor. Intravenous ivuxolimab was administered to patients every 2 weeks at six dose levels: 0.01, 0.1, 0.3, 1.5, 3 and 10 mg/kg. Of the roughly 52 patients in dose escalation, 19 had hepatocellular carcinoma, about 15 had melanoma, 9 had renal cell carcinoma and 9 had head and neck cancer. In the dose-escalation cohort, more than 75% of patients were male, and the mean age was roughly 60 years, with a range of about 23 to 80. Prior anti-PD-1, anti-PD-L1 or anti-CTLA-4 therapy was permitted, and 40% to 50% of dose-escalation patients had received checkpoint inhibitors. Partial responses occurred in three dose-escalation patients: two with cutaneous melanoma and one with hepatocellular carcinoma. The purpose of peripheral TCRbeta sequencing was to test whether ivuxolimab changed TCR sequence diversity and led to clonal T-cell expansion. The monotherapy dose-escalation portion (N of about 57 patients) of the phase I ivuxolimab trial is reported in the paper. Results the study describes overall, beyond this receptor: Low levels of normalized T-cell clonal expansion were also seen in some nonresponding patients. Partial responders in the 0.1-3.0 mg/kg groups had among the lowest normalized peripheral clonal expansion, especially among CD8+ T cells. Which antigens the clonally expanded peripheral T cells were specific for was not determined. After ivuxolimab, expanded clones were on average more numerous among CD8+ T cells than among CD4+ T cells. At doses of 0.1 to 3.0 mg/kg, clonal expansion of both CD4+ and CD8+ blood T cells was observed from baseline to week 6.

The trial excluded patients who had a history of autoimmune disease or were on systemic immunosuppression. Peripheral blood for TCR sequencing was collected from all dose cohorts at baseline, on cycle 4 day 1, and on cycle 7 day 1. Samples came from an open-label, multicenter, first-in-human phase I dose-escalation trial of ivuxolimab. Adults with locally advanced or metastatic melanoma, renal cell, hepatocellular, or head and neck squamous cell carcinoma were enrolled in the trial. Before TCR sequencing, CD4+ and CD8+ T cells were separately sorted from peripheral blood. About this clone: What this receptor recognizes is not known. Within one base of it there is no much larger clone, and no base qualities were kept.

V drops 2 bases and J drops 2 bases, leaving 16 bases in between. Taken from cysteine to phenylalanine, the CDR3 has 16 residues. Here the CDR3 DNA is all that survives: 48 bases in frame from base 1. The germline V gene (reference sequence) yields MNHEY for CDR1 and SMNVEV for CDR2. Genomic DNA was extracted from sorted cells for sequencing of the TCRbeta CDR3 region. The immunoSEQ Assay was used to sequence the TCRbeta CDR3 regions. TCRdb limited this immuneACCESS table to in-frame rearrangements with V and J called. A share of clones is missing; checked studies link under half to unresolved V genes, and the rest is unexplained. Here the sample has 98,000 or so clones; 75% to 90% occur a single time. The ten top clones hold around 0.8% of the sample.

The chain joins TRBV27 to TRBJ2-7, and the D gene may be TRBD1, 6 bases matching. This sequence originates from an adult with an advanced solid tumor such as melanoma, head and neck, liver or kidney cancer. The specimen comprised CD4+ or CD8+ T cells sorted from blood, sampled in a trial of the OX40 agonist ivuxolimab. CDR3 reads: CASSLRGRGFTYEQYF. Read as DNA, the sequence is TGTGCCAGCAGTTTAAGGGGGAGAGGGTTCACCTACGAGCAGTACTTC.